The TCR beta chain described here comes from a study of molecular identifiers for immune sequencing clone quantification. This clonotype was recorded at least ten times. One entry per CDR3 protein results from TCRdb running MiXCR on the PCR reads. The sample lists around 460,000 distinct CDR3 sequences, around 21% seen once, with about 0.78% in the top ten. The sample comprised naive CD8+ T cells from blood, with Jurkat cell RNA spiked in. Subset denoted: FACS-sorted CD8+CD4-CCR7+CD45RA+ naive T cells. This TCR was recovered from a human donor in good health. Some libraries in this study had Jurkat cell RNA spiked in.

The CDR3 DNA is TGTGCCAGCAGCTCCCGGTTTAGCGGGGGGCCCCAAGAGACCCAGTACTTC. Translation gives CASSSRFSGGPQETQYF. This chain links TRBV11-2 with TRBJ2-5; TRBD2 matches 10 bases. V dropped 4 bases and J dropped 1; count of bases not matched to a gene: 9. CDR3 size: 17 residues. The germline V gene encodes CDR1 SGHAT and CDR2 FQNNGV.